These 27 T cell receptor beta chains were all obtained from the same sample, sequenced in a study of technical replicates of blood from a few donors (TCRdb year 2017). Library preparation employed the immunoSEQ multiplex PCR assay. TCRdb mirrors the immuneACCESS table, restricted to in-frame sequences. Some clones are absent from its copies; in checked studies, under half trace to an unresolved V gene, and the reason for the others is unknown. The sample records some 60,000 clones, around 87% of which are singletons. The top ten hold over 4.5% of the sample. Sequencing input: PBMCs. These receptors were taken from a human donor in good health. Some clones in this sample may be carry-over from other donors' samples.

The V call is TRBV10-2, the J call TRBJ2-3; tentatively, D is TRBD2 (6 bases). This CDR3 comprises 14 residues. V lost 2 bases to trimming and J lost 4 bases, with 10 bases between them. The germline CDR1 and CDR2 sequences are WSHSY and SAAADI. The CDR3 DNA sequence: TGCGCCAGCAGTGAGGCGGGGCTCGCAGATACGCAGTATTTT. It encodes CASSEAGLADTQYF.

The rearrangement uses TRBV2 and TRBJ2-1, with 7 bases lining up with TRBD1. This CDR3 spans 15 amino acids. The junction had 10 bases not matched to a gene; V was cut back by 6 bases and J by 5 bases. Germline V gene data show CDR1 as SNHLY and CDR2 as FYNNEI. Here the CDR3 reads CASSPPGQRNNEQFF. The CDR3 DNA reads as TGTGCCAGCAGCCCCCCGGGACAGAGAAACAATGAGCAGTTCTTC.

The CDR3: CASSLIARGPDTQYF. The CDR3 nucleotides are TGTGCCAGCAGCTTAATTGCCAGGGGTCCAGATACGCAGTATTTT. The chain uses TRBV11-2 and TRBJ2-3; possible D gene TRBD1, 6 bases. The V and J ends lost 2 bases and 4 bases respectively, with 13 bases between them. CDR3 size: 15 residues. Germline V gives CDR1 SGHAT, CDR2 FQNNGV.

The chain recombines TRBV5-6 with TRBJ2-3; 9 positions agree with TRBD2. The CDR3 covers 15 residues. V shed 1 base and J 4 bases; nucleotides not matched to a gene: 4. Germline-derived CDR1 and CDR2 are SGHDT and YYEEEE. CDR3 in DNA: TGTGCCAGCAGCTTGTGGCGGGGGGGCCCAGATACGCAGTATTTT. Its protein is CASSLWRGGPDTQYF.

This clone occurred a few times. The J gene is TRBJ2-4, the V gene TRBV5-1; D remains unclear. V was shortened by 0 bases and J by 1 base, with 8 bases between the two germline ends. Per germline, CDR1 SGHRS and CDR2 YFSETQ. This CDR3 contains 15 residues. This chain's CDR3 is CASSLGEQAKNIQYF. The CDR3 nucleotides are TGCGCCAGCAGCTTGGGAGAACAGGCCAAAAACATTCAGTACTTC.

The chain links TRBV7-6 to TRBJ2-1; D is unresolved. The V and J ends lost 8 bases and 5 bases respectively, with 10 bases between them. Germline assignment: CDR1 SGHVS and CDR2 FNYEAQ. The CDR3 has 12 amino acids. The CDR3 here is CASSLDNNEQFF. In DNA form, the CDR3 reads TGTGCCAGCTCCCTTGACAACAATGAGCAGTTCTTC.

The V and J genes are TRBV7-8 and TRBJ1-3, with D hard to call. Germline V gene lookup returns CDR1 SGHVS and CDR2 FQNEAQ. This CDR3 has 14 amino acids. V was pared by 5 bases and J by 3 bases, with 11 bases between. The CDR3 DNA sequence: TGTGCCAGCAGCCGGGAGCGGTTTGGAAACACCATATATTTT. Protein product: CASSRERFGNTIYF. The complete variable domain, with remaining parts taken from reference TRBV7-8 and TRBJ1-3, reads GAGVSQSPRYKVAKRGQDVALRCDPISGHVSLFWYQQALGQGPEFLTYFQNEAQLDKSGLPSDRFFAERPEGSVSTLKIQRTQQEDSAVYLCASSRERFGNTIYFGEGSWLTVV.

This clone was counted between two and nine times. The chain has TRBV9 and TRBJ2-5; 7 nucleotides match TRBD2. The CDR3 has 16 amino acids. The germline V gene encodes CDR1 SGDLS and CDR2 YYNGEE. V lost 3 bases, J lost 0 bases, and 8 bases stayed unmatched. The CDR3 sequence: CASSAFAGGNQETQYF. In DNA, the CDR3 is TGTGCCAGCAGCGCTTTCGCCGGGGGGAACCAAGAGACCCAGTACTTC.

This clone has a single count. V gene TRBV4-3 combines with J gene TRBJ1-5; D unclear. The CDR3 totals 15 residues. CDR1 and CDR2 from the germline V gene are LGHNA and YSLEER. The V end was cut by 0 bases, the J end by 3 bases, with 9 bases between. CDR3 nucleotides: TGCGCCAGCAGCCAAGAGAGAGAGTACAATCAGCCCCAGCATTTT. Amino acid sequence: CASSQEREYNQPQHF.

V gene TRBV29-1 combines with J gene TRBJ2-2; TRBD2 aligns across 8 bases. The CDR3 sequence is 12 residues long. From germline, CDR1 is SQVTM and CDR2 ANQGSEA. The CDR3 DNA follows: TGCTGCCGGGGGGGATCCGGCGGGGAGCTGTTTTTT. Its protein product is CCRGGSGGELFF.

This CDR3 is CASSYTGTSAYNEQFF. The CDR3 DNA reads as TGTGCCAGCAGCTACACCGGGACTAGCGCGTACAATGAGCAGTTCTTC. The rearrangement uses TRBV11-1 and TRBJ2-1, with TRBD2 matching 10 bases. Germline V lookup: CDR1 SGHAT, CDR2 FQDESV (reference sequence). V dropped 4 bases and J dropped 4; count of bases not matched to a gene: 7. The CDR3 is 16 residues long.

The V gene is TRBV2, the J gene TRBJ2-5; perhaps TRBD2 as D (5 bases). CDR1 SNHLY and CDR2 FYNNEI come from the germline V gene. V lost 5 bases, J lost 2 bases, and 12 bases lay in between. The CDR3 contains 14 residues. The CDR3 bases are TGTGCCAGCAGTTCGACCGGGATTCAAGAGACCCAGTACTTC. It codes for CASSSTGIQETQYF.

The chain combines TRBV9 with TRBJ1-5, with D possibly matching TRBD1 (6 bases). This CDR3 has 14 residues. V dropped 7 bases and J dropped 0 bases, with 11 bases sitting between them. The germline gives CDR1 SGDLS, CDR2 YYNGEE. CDR3 DNA: TGTGCCAGCGGAACAGGGCGTAGCAATCAGCCCCAGCATTTT. Protein: CASGTGRSNQPQHF.

The chain uses TRBV5-4 and TRBJ2-7; 8 bases are shared with TRBD1. The CDR3 consists of 14 residues. The germline CDR1 and CDR2 sequences are SGHNT and YYREEE (reference sequence). The V and J ends lost 5 bases and 7 bases, in that order; junction bases with no gene match: 11. This chain's CDR3 is CASSFGPGQEEQYF. CDR3 sequence (DNA): TGTGCCAGCAGTTTTGGTCCGGGACAGGAGGAGCAGTACTTC.

The gene calls are TRBV4-3 and TRBJ2-7; 11 nucleotides align to TRBD2. The length of the CDR3 is 15 residues. The germline V gene encodes CDR1 LGHNA and CDR2 YSLEER. Unmatched junction bases numbered 6, after V lost 4 bases and J lost 4 bases. CDR3 DNA sequence: TGCGCCAGCAGCCCTGCAACTAGCGGGGGATACGAGCAGTACTTC. Its translation: CASSPATSGGYEQYF.

This chain joins TRBV19 and TRBJ1-2; the D is unclear. The CDR3 is made up of 13 amino acids. V lost 9 bases, J lost 2 bases, and 13 bases lay in between. The germline CDR1 and CDR2 sequences are LNHDA and SQIVND (reference sequence). The CDR3 nucleotides read TGTGCCAGCAGAAAGGGAGGGAACTATGGCTACACCTTC. Encoded protein: CASRKGGNYGYTF. Complete variable domain (other parts from reference TRBV19 and TRBJ1-2): DGGITQSPKYLFRKEGQNVTLSCEQNLNHDAMYWYRQDPGQGLRLIYYSQIVNDFQKGDIAEGYSVSREKKESFPLTVTSAQKNPTAFYLCASRKGGNYGYTFGSGTRLTVV.

The gene calls are TRBV6-4 and TRBJ2-5, with a possible D match to TRBD1 (6 bases). The germline V gene has CDR1 MRHNA and CDR2 SNTAGT. The V gene lost 6 bases and the J gene lost 9 bases, with 17 bases spanning the gap. The CDR3 is made up of 13 amino acids. CDR3 sequence: CASRGAVGLAQYF. CDR3 coding DNA: TGTGCCAGCAGGGGGGCGGTGGGGCTGGCCCAGTACTTC.

The V and J genes are TRBV2 and TRBJ1-2, with D maybe TRBD1 (5 bases). The CDR3 loop spans 13 amino acids. CDR1 is SNHLY, CDR2 FYNNEI, per germline. Between the trimmed V and J ends, which lost 6 bases and 7 bases, there was a span of 15 bases. The CDR3 DNA follows: TGTGCCAGCAGCGCTTCCCAGGGTTTTGGCTACACCTTC. Protein sequence: CASSASQGFGYTF.

The chain combines TRBV19 with TRBJ2-7, with a weak D call TRBD2 (5 bases). Germline CDR1 and CDR2: LNHDA and SQIVND (reference sequence). The length of the CDR3 is 13 residues. V shed 5 bases and J shed 2 bases, with 10 bases lying between them. The DNA of the CDR3 is TGTGCCAGTAGTGAGGCCGGGACCTACGAGCAGTACTTC. Amino acid sequence: CASSEAGTYEQYF. Full variable domain (rest looked up from reference TRBV19 and TRBJ2-7): DGGITQSPKYLFRKEGQNVTLSCEQNLNHDAMYWYRQDPGQGLRLIYYSQIVNDFQKGDIAEGYSVSREKKESFPLTVTSAQKNPTAFYLCASSEAGTYEQYFGPGTRLTVT.

The V gene is TRBV5-1, the J gene TRBJ1-1, with TRBD1 matching over 9 bases. V shed 4 bases, J shed 4 bases, and the junction held 8 bases outside the gene matches. The CDR3 length is 15 residues. Germline CDR1 SGHRS, CDR2 YFSETQ. CDR3 residues: CASSPGQGWVTEAFF. CDR3 DNA: TGCGCCAGCAGCCCCGGACAGGGGTGGGTCACTGAAGCTTTCTTT.

The genes are TRBV6-6 and TRBJ2-1, with TRBD2 identical over 7 bases. Losses at the gene ends were 2 bases for V and 4 bases for J; bases not matched to a gene: 5. This CDR3 is 15 amino acids long. Germline-derived CDR1 and CDR2 are MNHNY and SVGAGI (reference sequence). The CDR3 reads CASSYAGLPYNEQFF. CDR3 coding DNA: TGTGCCAGCAGTTACGCGGGACTACCATACAATGAGCAGTTCTTC.

V usage is TRBV11-3 and J usage is TRBJ2-7, with 7 bases fitting TRBD2. Germline trimming cut 4 bases from V and 4 bases from J; bases unmatched to any gene: 7. The CDR3 length is 14 residues. Germline CDR1 reads SGHNT; CDR2 reads YENEEA. The CDR3 coding sequence is TGTGCCAGCAGCTCAGGCGGGGGTCATTACGAGCAGTACTTC. Translated, it gives CASSSGGGHYEQYF.

The CDR3 DNA is TGTGCCAGCTCACCGGAGGGACAGACGACTAATGAAAAACTGTTTTTT. Translated: CASSPEGQTTNEKLFF. The J gene is TRBJ1-4, the V gene TRBV18, with TRBD1 matching 7 bases. The CDR3 runs to 16 residues. With V trimmed by 3 bases and J by 2 bases, 6 bases remained unmatched. Per the germline V gene, CDR1 is KGHSH and CDR2 is LQKENI.

The chain employs TRBV30 and TRBJ2-5; a possible D gene is TRBD1 (6 bases). Germline lookup yields CDR1 GTSNPN and CDR2 SVGIG (reference sequence). V was pared by 3 bases and J by 8 bases, with 10 bases between. The CDR3 sequence is 11 residues long. The CDR3 protein is CAWRPQGTQYF. For the CDR3, the DNA is TGTGCCTGGAGACCACAGGGCACCCAGTACTTC.

The rearrangement uses TRBV6-5 and TRBJ1-2; D is possibly TRBD1 (6 bases). Germline V gene sequence: CDR1 MNHEY, CDR2 SVGAGI. The V end lost 4 bases, the J end lost 5 bases, and 17 bases lay between the germline ends. This CDR3 is built from 15 residues. The CDR3 reads CASSSPGGADYGYTF. CDR3 DNA: TGTGCCAGCAGTTCCCCTGGGGGGGCTGATTATGGCTACACCTTC.

This chain connects TRBV4-1 to TRBJ1-6, with a weak D call TRBD1 (5 bases). The CDR3 loop spans 16 amino acids. CDR1 is MGHRA and CDR2 is YSYEKL in the germline V gene. V dropped 0 bases and J dropped 9 bases, with 15 bases sitting between them. CDR3 nucleotides: TGCGCCAGCAGCCAAGATTCAGGCAGGGCTTCTTCACCCCTCCACTTT. Its protein product is CASSQDSGRASSPLHF.

The rearrangement links TRBV7-9 to TRBJ2-3, with 7 bases aligning to TRBD1. V shed 4 bases and J 2 bases; nucleotides not matched to a gene: 6. Per germline, CDR1 SEHNR and CDR2 FQNEAQ (reference sequence). The CDR3 spans 15 residues. The CDR3 coding sequence is TGTGCCAGCAGCTCACAAACAGGGGTCACAGATACGCAGTATTTT. This codes for CASSSQTGVTDTQYF.